This T cell receptor (beta chain) was sequenced in a study of beta chain features in type 1 diabetes. General study results and limits: Any HLA-type effect on TCRB rearrangement remained unresolved here.

The isolated RNA, all of it, was reverse transcribed, so expressed TCRB transcripts were what got sequenced. The method was immunoSEQ multiplex PCR; TCRdb's version includes in-frame clones alone and lacks a portion of them. Among roughly 290,000 clones listed, 8% were seen once. Remarks on this clone: Its target is unknown.

The CDR3 length is 14 residues. The germline V gene encodes CDR1 SEHNR and CDR2 FQNEAQ (reference sequence). V was pared by 6 bases and J by 3 bases, with 4 bases of the junction left unmatched. Sequencing was carried out using central memory CD4+ T cells from blood. V gene TRBV7-9 combines with J gene TRBJ1-4, with 7 bases aligning to TRBD1. The sequence came from a woman younger than 35 in good health. The CDR3 region has the DNA TGTGCCAGCAGTGACGGGACAGCTAATGAAAAACTGTTTTTT. This gives the protein CASSDGTANEKLFF.